The rows below give T cell receptor beta chains drawn from one sample of a study of shared clonotypes between healthy human individuals. Method: immunoSEQ multiplex PCR; TCRdb's copy keeps in-frame clones and lacks some. The profile shows more than 2,000,000 clones, more than 85% of them singletons. Sequenced sample: naive CD4+ T cells from PBMCs. Receptors originate from a man aged 18 to 35 in good health. Some clones in this sample may be carry-over from other donors' samples. Each CDR3 is given with its conserved first and last residue. Each record gives: V gene, J gene, D gene, clone size, CDR3 DNA, CDR3 protein. The D gene is left open where the match is weak. Size is omitted from some rows. Given values are once, few, many or a class for expanded clones.

TRBV2	TRBJ2-3	.	.	TGTGCCAGCAGTGATGAGGGGACAGATACGCAGTATTTT	CASSDEGTDTQYF
TRBV27	TRBJ2-3	.	.	TGTGCCAGTCCCAGGGCGGGGACTAGCACAGATACGCAGTATTTT	CASPRAGTSTDTQYF
TRBV2	TRBJ2-7	.	.	TGTGCCAGCAAAACACCCCCGGGACTGAAAGACTACGAGCAGTACTTC	CASKTPPGLKDYEQYF
TRBV30	TRBJ1-2	TRBD1	.	TGTGCCTGGACAGGGGGCCTTTTGGTTGGCTACACCTTC	CAWTGGLLVGYTF
TRBV28	TRBJ1-2	.	.	TGTGCCAGCAGCCGACAATGGGGCTATGGCTACACCTTC	CASSRQWGYGYTF
TRBV5-1	TRBJ1-4	.	.	TGCGCCAGCAGCATGCTACAGGGTCAGGAAAAACTGTTTTTT	CASSMLQGQEKLFF
TRBV28	TRBJ1-2	.	.	TGTGCCAGCAGCCCCGGGGGGGGACGAGGGGACCGTCTTGGCTACACCTTC	CASSPGGGRGDRLGYTF
TRBV29-1	TRBJ2-1	.	.	TGCAGCACCGTGGGGCGGTTCTACAATGAGCAGTTCTTC	CSTVGRFYNEQFF
TRBV6-6	TRBJ2-5	.	.	TGTGCCAGCAGTTACATGGGGTCCCCGGAGACCCAGTACTTC	CASSYMGSPETQYF
TRBV5-4	TRBJ1-2	TRBD1	.	TGTGCCAGCAGCTTCCTTGACAGGGAGGATGGCTACACCTTC	CASSFLDREDGYTF
TRBV11-2	TRBJ2-7	.	.	TGTGCCAGCAGCTTAGGCCTAGGCGAGCAGTACTTC	CASSLGLGEQYF
TRBV27	TRBJ1-1	.	.	TGTGCCAGCAAACGGACCGGCACTGAAGCTTTCTTT	CASKRTGTEAFF
TRBV29-1	TRBJ2-1	TRBD2	.	TGCAGCGTTGAAGGGCTAGCGGGAGCGGGCTACAATGAGCAGTTCTTC	CSVEGLAGAGYNEQFF
TRBV30	TRBJ2-7	.	.	TGTGCCTGGAGGTATAACGGCCGGGGGACCTACGAGCAGTACTTC	CAWRYNGRGTYEQYF
TRBV6-1	TRBJ2-2	.	.	TGTGCCAGCAGTCCTAATTGGGGGGAGCTGTTTTTT	CASSPNWGELFF
TRBV2	TRBJ2-2	.	.	TGTGCCAGCAGTGGAGAGTCCGCGAACACCGGGGAGCTGTTTTTT	CASSGESANTGELFF
TRBV7-9	TRBJ1-3	.	.	TGTGCCAGCAGCGAAAACGGTGGGAGCTCTGGAAACACCATATATTTT	CASSENGGSSGNTIYF
TRBV6-5	TRBJ1-2	.	.	TGTGCCAGCAGTTACGAGGAGTACGGCGGCTACACCTTC	CASSYEEYGGYTF
TRBV9	TRBJ2-1	TRBD2	.	TGTGCCAGCAGCGGGCCGGGGACTAGCGGACACTACAATGAGCAGTTCTTC	CASSGPGTSGHYNEQFF
TRBV9	TRBJ2-1	.	.	TGTGCCAGCAGCGTACGGACCCTACCGCACTACAATGAGCAGTTCTTC	CASSVRTLPHYNEQFF
TRBV9	TRBJ2-5	.	.	TGTGCCAGCAGCGTGGGGAGAGAAGAGACCCAGTACTTC	CASSVGREETQYF
TRBV19	TRBJ1-1	.	.	TGTGCCAGTAGTCCCCTACTAGAGGGGAACACTGAAGCTTTCTTT	CASSPLLEGNTEAFF
TRBV6-1	TRBJ2-1	.	once	TGTGCCAGCAGTGTCAGGCCGGAGTCGTGGAATGAGCAGTTCTTC	CASSVRPESWNEQFF
TRBV5-1	TRBJ1-2	TRBD1	.	TGCGCCAGCAGCTTGGGGGGGACAGGCAACTATGGCTACACCTTC	CASSLGGTGNYGYTF
TRBV28	TRBJ1-2	TRBD1	.	TGTGCCAGCAGTTCGCGGGGACAGCTCTATGGCTACACCTTC	CASSSRGQLYGYTF
TRBV29-1	TRBJ2-1	TRBD2	.	TGCAGCGTTGAACGCGGGAGGGCCCGCAATGAGCAGTTCTTC	CSVERGRARNEQFF
TRBV4-1	TRBJ2-7	.	.	TGCGCCAGCAGCCGCCGGGACACTACCTACGAGCAGTACTTC	CASSRRDTTYEQYF